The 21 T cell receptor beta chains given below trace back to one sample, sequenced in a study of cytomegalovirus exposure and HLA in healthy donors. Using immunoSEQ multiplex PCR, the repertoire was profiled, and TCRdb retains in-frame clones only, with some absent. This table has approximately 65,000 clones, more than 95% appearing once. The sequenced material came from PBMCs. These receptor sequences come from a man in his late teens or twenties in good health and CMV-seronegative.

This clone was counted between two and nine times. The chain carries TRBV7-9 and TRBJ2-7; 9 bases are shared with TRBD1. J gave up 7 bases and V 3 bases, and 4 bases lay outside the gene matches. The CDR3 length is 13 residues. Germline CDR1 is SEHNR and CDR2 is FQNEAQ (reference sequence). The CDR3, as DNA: TGTGCCAGCAGCTTGACAGGGGGTGGTGAGCAGTACTTC. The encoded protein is CASSLTGGGEQYF.

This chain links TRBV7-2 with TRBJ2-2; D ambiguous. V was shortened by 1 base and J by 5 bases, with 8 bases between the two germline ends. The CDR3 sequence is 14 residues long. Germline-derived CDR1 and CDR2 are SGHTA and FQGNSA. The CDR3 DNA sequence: TGTGCCAGCAGCTTAGTACTTCAAACCGGGGAGCTGTTTTTT. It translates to CASSLVLQTGELFF.

CDR3: CASRQVVNQPQHF. The CDR3 region has the DNA TGTGCCAGCCGGCAGGTCGTTAATCAGCCCCAGCATTTT. J is TRBJ1-5 and V is TRBV18; D not resolved. This CDR3 spans 13 amino acids. Trimming removed 8 bases at V and 4 bases at J, with 12 bases between. Germline V CDR1 and CDR2: KGHSH, LQKENI.

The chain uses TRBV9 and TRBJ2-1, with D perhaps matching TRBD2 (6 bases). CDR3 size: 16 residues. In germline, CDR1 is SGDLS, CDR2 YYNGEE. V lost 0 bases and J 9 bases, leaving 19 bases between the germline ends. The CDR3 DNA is TGTGCCAGCAGCGTAGTGGGCAGTGGACCGGGGGTTGAGCAGTTCTTC. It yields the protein CASSVVGSGPGVEQFF.

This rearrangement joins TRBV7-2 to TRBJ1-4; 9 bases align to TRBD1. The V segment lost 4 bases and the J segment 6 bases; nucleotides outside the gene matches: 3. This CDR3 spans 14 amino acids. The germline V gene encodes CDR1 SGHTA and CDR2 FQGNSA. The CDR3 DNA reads TGTGCCAGCAGCTCTCGGACAGGGGATGAAAAACTGTTTTTT. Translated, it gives CASSSRTGDEKLFF.

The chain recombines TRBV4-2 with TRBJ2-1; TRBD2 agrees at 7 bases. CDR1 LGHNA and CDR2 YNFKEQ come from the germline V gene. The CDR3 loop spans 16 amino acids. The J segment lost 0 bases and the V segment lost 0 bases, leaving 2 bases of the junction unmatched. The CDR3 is CASSQDGGSSYNEQFF. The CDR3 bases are TGTGCCAGCAGCCAAGATGGCGGGAGCTCCTACAATGAGCAGTTCTTC.

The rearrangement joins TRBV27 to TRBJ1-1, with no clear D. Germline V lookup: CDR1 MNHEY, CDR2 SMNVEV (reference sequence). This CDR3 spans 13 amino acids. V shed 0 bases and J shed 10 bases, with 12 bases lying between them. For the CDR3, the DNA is TGTGCCAGCAGTTTATCTATAGGAGTTGGAGCTTTCTTT. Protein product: CASSLSIGVGAFF.

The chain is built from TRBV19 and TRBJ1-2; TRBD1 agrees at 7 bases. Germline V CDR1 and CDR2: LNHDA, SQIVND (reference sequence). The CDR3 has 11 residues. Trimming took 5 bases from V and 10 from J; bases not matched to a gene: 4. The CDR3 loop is CASSSDRTYTF. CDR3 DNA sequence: TGTGCCAGTAGTTCGGACAGGACCTACACCTTC.

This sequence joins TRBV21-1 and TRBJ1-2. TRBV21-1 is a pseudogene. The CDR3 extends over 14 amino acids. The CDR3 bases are TGTGCCAGCAGCAAAGAACGGGCTAACTATGGCTACACCTTC. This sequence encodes CASSKERANYGYTF.

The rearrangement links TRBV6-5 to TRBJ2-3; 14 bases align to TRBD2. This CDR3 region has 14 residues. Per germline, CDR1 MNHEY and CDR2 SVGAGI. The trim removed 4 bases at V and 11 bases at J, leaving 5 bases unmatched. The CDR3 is CASSLGLAGERQYF. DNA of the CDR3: TGTGCCAGCAGTTTGGGACTAGCGGGAGAGCGGCAGTATTTT.

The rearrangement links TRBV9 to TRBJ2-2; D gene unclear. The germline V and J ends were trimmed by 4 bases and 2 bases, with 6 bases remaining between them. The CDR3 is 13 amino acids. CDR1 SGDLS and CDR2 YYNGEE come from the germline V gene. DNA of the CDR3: TGTGCCAGCAGCTTCACAAACACCGGGGAGCTGTTTTTT. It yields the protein CASSFTNTGELFF.

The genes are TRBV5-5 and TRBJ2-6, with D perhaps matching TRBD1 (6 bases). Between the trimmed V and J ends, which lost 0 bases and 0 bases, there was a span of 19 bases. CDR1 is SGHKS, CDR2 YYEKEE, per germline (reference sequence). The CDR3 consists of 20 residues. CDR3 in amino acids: CASSLAVYGGVISGANVLTF. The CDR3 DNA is TGTGCCAGCAGCTTGGCCGTGTATGGGGGCGTTATCTCTGGGGCCAACGTCCTGACTTTC.

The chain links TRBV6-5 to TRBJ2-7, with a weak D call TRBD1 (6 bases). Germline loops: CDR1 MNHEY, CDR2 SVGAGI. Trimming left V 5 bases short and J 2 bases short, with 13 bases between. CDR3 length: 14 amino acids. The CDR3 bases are TGTGCCAGCAGTCCCGGACAGCCTCCCTACGAGCAGTACTTC. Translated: CASSPGQPPYEQYF.

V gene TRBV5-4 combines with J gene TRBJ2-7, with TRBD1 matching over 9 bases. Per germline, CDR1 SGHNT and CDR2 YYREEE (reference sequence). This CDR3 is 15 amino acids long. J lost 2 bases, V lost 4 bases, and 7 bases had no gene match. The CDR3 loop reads CASSPGQGTTYEQYF. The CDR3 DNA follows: TGTGCCAGCAGCCCTGGACAGGGGACAACCTACGAGCAGTACTTC.

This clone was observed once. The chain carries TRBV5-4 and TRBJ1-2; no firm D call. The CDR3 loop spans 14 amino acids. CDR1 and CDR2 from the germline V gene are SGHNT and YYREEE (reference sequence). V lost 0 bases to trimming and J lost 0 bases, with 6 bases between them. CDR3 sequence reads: CASSLDGANYGYTF. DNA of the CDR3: TGTGCCAGCAGCTTGGACGGAGCTAACTATGGCTACACCTTC.

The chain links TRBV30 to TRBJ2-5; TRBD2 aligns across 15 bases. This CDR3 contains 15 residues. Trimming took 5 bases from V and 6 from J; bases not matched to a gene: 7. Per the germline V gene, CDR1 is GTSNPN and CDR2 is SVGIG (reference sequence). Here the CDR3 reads CAWLRTSGRGKTQYF. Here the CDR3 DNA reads TGTGCCTGGTTAAGGACTAGCGGGAGGGGGAAGACCCAGTACTTC.

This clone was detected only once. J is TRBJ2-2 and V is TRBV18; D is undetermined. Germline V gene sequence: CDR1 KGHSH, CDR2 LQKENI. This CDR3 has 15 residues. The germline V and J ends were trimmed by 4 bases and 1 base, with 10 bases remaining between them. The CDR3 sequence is CASSRFAENTGELFF. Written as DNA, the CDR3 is TGTGCCAGCTCACGGTTTGCAGAGAACACCGGGGAGCTGTTTTTT.

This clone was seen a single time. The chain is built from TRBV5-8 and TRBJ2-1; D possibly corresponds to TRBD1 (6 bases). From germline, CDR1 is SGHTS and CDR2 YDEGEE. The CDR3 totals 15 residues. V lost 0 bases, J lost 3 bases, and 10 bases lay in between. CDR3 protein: CASSLGDRYYNEQFF. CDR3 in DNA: TGTGCCAGCAGCTTGGGCGACAGGTACTACAATGAGCAGTTCTTC.

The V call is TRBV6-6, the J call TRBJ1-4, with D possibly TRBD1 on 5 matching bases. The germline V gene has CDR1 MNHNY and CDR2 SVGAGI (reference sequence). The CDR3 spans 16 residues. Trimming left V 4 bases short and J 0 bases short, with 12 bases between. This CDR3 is CASSSLSTATNEKLFF. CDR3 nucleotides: TGTGCCAGCAGTTCCCTATCGACAGCAACTAATGAAAAACTGTTTTTT.

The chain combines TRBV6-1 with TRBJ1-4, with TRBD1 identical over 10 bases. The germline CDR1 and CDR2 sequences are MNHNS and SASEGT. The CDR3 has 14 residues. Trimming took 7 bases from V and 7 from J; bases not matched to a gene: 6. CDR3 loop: CASTLGQGGEKLFF. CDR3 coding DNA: TGTGCCAGCACCCTAGGACAGGGGGGTGAAAAACTGTTTTTT.

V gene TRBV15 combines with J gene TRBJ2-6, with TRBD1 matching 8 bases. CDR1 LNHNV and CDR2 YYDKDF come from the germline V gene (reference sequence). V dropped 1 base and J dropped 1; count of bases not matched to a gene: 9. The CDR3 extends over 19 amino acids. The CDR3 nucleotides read TGTGCCACCAGCAGAGGTACCGGGACAGGTCTATCTGGGGCCAACGTCCTGACTTTC. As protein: CATSRGTGTGLSGANVLTF. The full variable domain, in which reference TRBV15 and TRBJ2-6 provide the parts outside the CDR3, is DAMVIQNPRYQVTQFGKPVTLSCSQTLNHNVMYWYQQKSSQAPKLLFHYYDKDFNNEADTPDNFQSRRPNTSFCFLDIRSPGLGDTAMYLCATSRGTGTGLSGANVLTFGAGSRLTVL.